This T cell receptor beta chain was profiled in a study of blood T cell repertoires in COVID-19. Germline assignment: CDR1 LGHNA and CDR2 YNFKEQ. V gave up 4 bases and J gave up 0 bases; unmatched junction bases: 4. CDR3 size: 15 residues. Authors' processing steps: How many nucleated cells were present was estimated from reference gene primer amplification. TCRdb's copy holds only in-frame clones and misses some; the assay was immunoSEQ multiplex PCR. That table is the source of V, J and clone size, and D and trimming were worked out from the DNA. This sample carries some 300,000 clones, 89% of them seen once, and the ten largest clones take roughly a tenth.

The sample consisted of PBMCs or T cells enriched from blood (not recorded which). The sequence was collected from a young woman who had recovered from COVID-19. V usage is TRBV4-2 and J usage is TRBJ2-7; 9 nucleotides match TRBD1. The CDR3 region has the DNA TGTGCCAGCAGCCCTGGACAGGGGCGCTCCTACGAGCAGTACTTC. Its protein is CASSPGQGRSYEQYF.